This TCR beta chain is drawn from a study of Graves' ophthalmopathy and Graves' hyperthyroidism. The study's findings and limits: Researchers report that a 13-signature model separated ophthalmopathy from stable hyperthyroidism, posting less than 90% sensitivity and about 80% specificity.

As the template, RNA transcripts were used to amplify TCR beta CDR3 regions. The first round was an RT-PCR with HTBI primers, and the second round was a multiplex PCR. Each CDR3 protein is one row after TCRdb ran MiXCR on the multiplex PCR reads. The sample records some 370,000 distinct CDR3 sequences, about a sixth being singletons. In this sample, this clonotype turned up many times. Its target is not known. Germline-derived CDR1 and CDR2 are SGHTA and FQGNSA. V shed 2 bases and J 3 bases; nucleotides not matched to a gene: 2. The CDR3 has 15 residues. Clinical symptoms, serum thyroxine, TRAb, thyroid ultrasound and orbital computed tomography determined diagnosis.

The chain carries TRBV7-2 and TRBJ2-3; 10 bases map to TRBD2. This clonotype was sampled from an adult woman with stable Graves' hyperthyroidism. The sequenced sample consisted of peripheral blood. This CDR3 reads CASSLTTSGTDTQYF. The DNA of the CDR3 is TGTGCCAGCAGCTTAACGACTAGCGGGACAGATACGCAGTATTTT.